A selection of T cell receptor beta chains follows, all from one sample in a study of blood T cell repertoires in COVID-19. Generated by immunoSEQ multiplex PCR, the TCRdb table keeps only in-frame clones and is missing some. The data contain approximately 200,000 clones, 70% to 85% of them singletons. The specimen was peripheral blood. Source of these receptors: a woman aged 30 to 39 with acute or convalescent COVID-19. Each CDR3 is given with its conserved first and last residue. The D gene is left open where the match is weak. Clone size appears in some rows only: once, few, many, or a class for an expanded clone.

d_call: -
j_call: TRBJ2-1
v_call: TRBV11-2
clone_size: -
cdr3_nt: TGTGCCAGCAGCCCCCGAGGGGGGGGACACTACAATGAGCAGTTCTTC
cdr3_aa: CASSPRGGGHYNEQFF

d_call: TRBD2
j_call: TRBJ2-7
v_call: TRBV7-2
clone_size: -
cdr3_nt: TGTGCCAGCAGCTCCACTAGCGGGAATTTCTACGAGCAGTACTTC
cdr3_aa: CASSSTSGNFYEQYF

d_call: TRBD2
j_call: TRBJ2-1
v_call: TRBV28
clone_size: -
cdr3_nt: TGTGCCAGCACGAATGGGGGGGGAGTTTGGAATGAGCAGTTCTTC
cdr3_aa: CASTNGGGVWNEQFF

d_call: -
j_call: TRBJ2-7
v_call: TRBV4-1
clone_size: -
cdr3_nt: TGCGCCAGCGGTGGGGCAAACGAGCAGTACTTC
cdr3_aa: CASGGANEQYF

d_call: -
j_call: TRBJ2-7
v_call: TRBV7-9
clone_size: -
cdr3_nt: TGTGCCAGCAGCCCGGCGGCAGGGGAAAGACCGTACGAGCAGTACTTC
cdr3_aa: CASSPAAGERPYEQYF

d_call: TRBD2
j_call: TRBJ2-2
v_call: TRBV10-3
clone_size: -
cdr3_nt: TGTGCCATCGAGGAGCGGGAGAACACCGGGGAGCTGTTTTTT
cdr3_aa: CAIEERENTGELFF

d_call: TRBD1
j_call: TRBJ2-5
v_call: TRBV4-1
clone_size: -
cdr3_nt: TGCGCCAGCAGCCCGGGACAGATACAAGAGACCCAGTACTTC
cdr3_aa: CASSPGQIQETQYF

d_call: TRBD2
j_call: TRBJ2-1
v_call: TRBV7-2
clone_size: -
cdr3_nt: TGTGCCAGCAGCCGTCTAGCGGGAGCCAGCAATGAGCAGTTCTTC
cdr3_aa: CASSRLAGASNEQFF

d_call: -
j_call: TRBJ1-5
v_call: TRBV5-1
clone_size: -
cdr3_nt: TGCGCCAGCAGCTTAATGGGAGGGGAGGGTCAGCCCCAGCATTTT
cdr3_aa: CASSLMGGEGQPQHF

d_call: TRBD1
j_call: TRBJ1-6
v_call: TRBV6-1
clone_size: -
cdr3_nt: TGTGCCAGCAGTGAAGGGACAGGAAATTCACCCCTCCACTTT
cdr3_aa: CASSEGTGNSPLHF

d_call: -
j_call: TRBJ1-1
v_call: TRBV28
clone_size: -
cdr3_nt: TGTGCCAGCAGTTTACTCGGAGGGGCAACTGAAGCTTTCTTT
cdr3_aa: CASSLLGGATEAFF

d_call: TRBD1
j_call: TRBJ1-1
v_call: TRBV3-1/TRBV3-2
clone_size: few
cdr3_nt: TGTGCCAGCACCCGAGGGACAGGCGAAGCTTTCTTT
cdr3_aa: CASTRGTGEAFF

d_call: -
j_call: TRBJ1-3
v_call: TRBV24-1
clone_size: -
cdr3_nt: TGTGCCACCAATACTGGAAACACCATATATTTT
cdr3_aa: CATNTGNTIYF

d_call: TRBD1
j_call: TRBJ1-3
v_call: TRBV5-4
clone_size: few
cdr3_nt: TGTGCCAGCAGCGTCGGGACAGGTCCTCTACGCTCTGGAAACACCATATATTTT
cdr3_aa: CASSVGTGPLRSGNTIYF